The 27 T cell receptor beta chains below were found in one sample sequenced in a study of cytomegalovirus exposure and HLA in healthy donors. Amplification used 60 Vbeta primers and 13 Jbeta primers. Profiled with immunoSEQ multiplex PCR; TCRdb holds only in-frame clones, not every one. The sample consists of some 150,000 clones, 77% of them appearing once. Material for sequencing was PBMCs. The receptors stem from a woman in her fifties or sixties in good health and CMV-seronegative.

The chain couples TRBV5-1 to TRBJ2-2; D remains unclear. Germline V gene lookup returns CDR1 SGHRS and CDR2 YFSETQ. Trimming stripped 0 bases from V and 0 bases from J, with 12 bases between. This CDR3 spans 17 amino acids. The CDR3, as DNA: TGCGCCAGCAGCTTGGCCCCGGGTCTCGCGAACACCGGGGAGCTGTTTTTT. Its translation is CASSLAPGLANTGELFF.

A few counts support this clone. This rearrangement joins TRBV27 to TRBJ1-5; D is unresolved. Germline V gene lookup returns CDR1 MNHEY and CDR2 SMNVEV (reference sequence). Trimming removed 5 bases at V and 1 base at J, with 9 bases between. This CDR3 is built from 14 residues. Here the CDR3 DNA reads TGTGCCAGCAGTCAAAAAGAGAGCAATCAGCCCCAGCATTTT. This gives the protein CASSQKESNQPQHF.

This chain links TRBV5-1 with TRBJ2-7; D may be TRBD1 (6 bases). Trimming pared 0 bases from V and 7 bases from J, leaving 14 bases between. This CDR3 is 14 amino acids long. Germline V gene data show CDR1 as SGHRS and CDR2 as YFSETQ. The CDR3 coding sequence is TGCGCCAGCAGCTTGGAACAGGGTCGGGATGAGCAGTACTTC. Protein product: CASSLEQGRDEQYF.

This chain joins TRBV15 and TRBJ2-7; possibly TRBD1 for D (6 bases). Germline lookup yields CDR1 LNHNV and CDR2 YYDKDF (reference sequence). V dropped 1 base and J dropped 2 bases, with 15 bases sitting between them. The CDR3 consists of 16 residues. The CDR3 here is CATSRAKGERTYEQYF. DNA of the CDR3: TGTGCCACCAGCAGAGCTAAGGGGGAGCGGACCTACGAGCAGTACTTC.

The chain uses TRBV4-1 and TRBJ2-1, with 7 bases that match TRBD2. The ends lost 2 bases at V and 6 bases at J; junction bases unmatched: 4. The CDR3 runs 14 residues. CDR1 MGHRA and CDR2 YSYEKL come from the germline V gene. The CDR3: CASSQIRTSNEQFF. Here the CDR3 DNA reads TGCGCCAGCAGCCAAATCCGGACTAGCAATGAGCAGTTCTTC.

This sequence joins TRBV7-9 and TRBJ2-3; TRBD2 is a possible D gene (5 bases). Trimming took off 7 bases at V and 2 bases at J, with 13 bases between the two ends. Germline V gene lookup returns CDR1 SEHNR and CDR2 FQNEAQ (reference sequence). The CDR3 length is 14 residues. CDR3 bases: TGTGCCAGCACCCGCGGGCTTATCACAGATACGCAGTATTTT. Its translation is CASTRGLITDTQYF.

The chain joins TRBV19 to TRBJ1-5; D gene unclear. Trimming shortened V by 6 bases and J by 5 bases, and 8 bases separated the two germline ends. The length of the CDR3 is 12 residues. CDR1 and CDR2 (germline): LNHDA, SQIVND (reference sequence). CDR3 sequence reads: CASRFPDQPQHF. The CDR3, as DNA: TGTGCCAGTAGATTCCCCGATCAGCCCCAGCATTTT.

The V gene is TRBV6-5, the J gene TRBJ2-7; 11 bases line up with TRBD1. V was clipped by 1 base and J by 6 bases; unmatched bases: 8. Per the germline V gene, CDR1 is MNHEY and CDR2 is SVGAGI. This CDR3 comprises 16 residues. The CDR3 nucleotides are TGTGCCAGCAGTTACTTTTTGGCCGGGACAGGGGGCGAGCAGTACTTC. Residues: CASSYFLAGTGGEQYF.

The rearrangement uses TRBV7-9 and TRBJ1-6; TRBD1 might be the D (6 bases). V lost 5 bases to trimming and J lost 8 bases, with 16 bases between them. This CDR3 is built from 15 residues. CDR1 is SEHNR and CDR2 is FQNEAQ in the germline V gene (reference sequence). CDR3 in amino acids: CASSLQGLTDSPLHF. In DNA form, the CDR3 reads TGTGCCAGCAGCCTGCAGGGGCTGACTGATTCACCCCTCCACTTT.

The table lists this clone with a few counts. The chain combines TRBV2 with TRBJ1-5; 7 positions match TRBD1. The germline CDR1 and CDR2 sequences are SNHLY and FYNNEI. After removal of 4 bases from V and 0 bases from J, the junction contained 3 bases not matched to a gene. The CDR3 spans 15 residues. CDR3 DNA sequence: TGTGCCAGCAGTGGGGACAGTTATAGCAATCAGCCCCAGCATTTT. Encoded protein: CASSGDSYSNQPQHF.

V gene TRBV7-6 combines with J gene TRBJ2-1; 12 bases map to TRBD2. CDR1 and CDR2 from the germline V gene are SGHVS and FNYEAQ. With 2 bases clipped from V and 8 bases from J, the junction kept 4 bases outside the gene matches. This CDR3 region has 15 residues. The CDR3 DNA is TGTGCCAGCAGCTTATCTAGCGGGGGGGCATATGAGCAGTTCTTC. Amino acids: CASSLSSGGAYEQFF. Drawing the rest from reference TRBV7-6 and TRBJ2-1, the complete variable domain is GAGVSQSPRYKVTKRGQDVALRCDPISGHVSLYWYRQALGQGPEFLTYFNYEAQQDKSGLPNDRFSAERPEGSISTLTIQRTEQRDSAMYRCASSLSSGGAYEQFFGPGTRLTVL.

The J gene is TRBJ2-5, the V gene TRBV6-5; 8 bases line up with TRBD1. The DNA end favors TRBJ2-7, so the J call may be wrong. CDR3 length: 15 residues. Germline CDR1 reads MNHEY; CDR2 reads SVGAGI. The CDR3 reads CASSYTGTGRYEQYF. In DNA form, the CDR3 reads TGTGCCAGCAGTTATACGGGGACAGGACGTTACGAGCAGTACTTC.

V gene TRBV7-2 combines with J gene TRBJ2-7, with a possible D match to TRBD2 (5 bases). This CDR3 contains 14 residues. CDR1 is SGHTA and CDR2 is FQGNSA in the germline V gene. V was shortened by 1 base and J by 3 bases, with 10 bases between the two germline ends. The CDR3 sequence: CASSLGVRDYEQYF. The CDR3 region has the DNA TGTGCCAGCAGCTTAGGAGTTCGGGACTACGAGCAGTACTTC.

V is TRBV4-3 and J is TRBJ1-2; D remains unclear. Looked up from germline, CDR1 is LGHNA and CDR2 is YSLEER. V lost 3 bases to trimming and J lost 3 bases, with 14 bases between them. This CDR3 spans 15 amino acids. The CDR3 DNA reads as TGCGCCAGCAGCCAGGAGTTTGACCGGTACTATGGCTACACCTTC. Translation gives CASSQEFDRYYGYTF.

V is TRBV27 and J is TRBJ1-2, with a weak D call TRBD1 (5 bases). V lost 5 bases and J lost 4, with 8 bases in between. The CDR3 is 12 residues long. In germline, CDR1 is MNHEY, CDR2 SMNVEV (reference sequence). The CDR3 spells CASSTGPYGYTF. The CDR3 bases are TGTGCCAGCAGTACAGGCCCCTATGGCTACACCTTC.

This clone was counted once. J is TRBJ1-5 and V is TRBV18; D not resolved. This CDR3 has 14 amino acids. Trimming removed 3 bases from V and 3 bases from J, with 9 bases in between. In germline, CDR1 is KGHSH, CDR2 LQKENI. CDR3 bases: TGTGCCAGCTCACCGGCGGGTCTCAATCAGCCCCAGCATTTT. Its protein is CASSPAGLNQPQHF.

The chain carries TRBV18 and TRBJ1-1; 8 bases map to TRBD1. CDR1 and CDR2 (germline): KGHSH, LQKENI. V shed 4 bases and J 3 bases; nucleotides not matched to a gene: 7. This CDR3 comprises 15 residues. DNA of the CDR3: TGTGCCAGCTCACGCTCGCGGGACAGGTACACTGAAGCTTTCTTT. This translates into CASSRSRDRYTEAFF.

The chain joins TRBV5-4 to TRBJ1-2; TRBD1 matches at 10 bases. The germline V gene encodes CDR1 SGHNT and CDR2 YYREEE (reference sequence). The CDR3 spans 14 residues. V shed 5 bases, J shed 4 bases, and the junction held 5 bases outside the gene matches. In nucleotides, the CDR3 is TGTGCCAGCAGTGACAGGGGGCCTGTCTATGGCTACACCTTC. Its translation is CASSDRGPVYGYTF.

V is TRBV19 and J is TRBJ1-1; 7 nucleotides agree with TRBD1. The CDR3 consists of 17 residues. The J segment lost 3 bases and the V segment lost 3 bases, leaving 13 bases of the junction unmatched. Germline assignment: CDR1 LNHDA and CDR2 SQIVND (reference sequence). Here the CDR3 reads CASSILTGPLMDTEAFF. In nucleotides, the CDR3 is TGTGCCAGTAGTATTTTGACAGGGCCTCTAATGGACACTGAAGCTTTCTTT. The whole variable domain, remainder taken from reference TRBV19 and TRBJ1-1, is DGGITQSPKYLFRKEGQNVTLSCEQNLNHDAMYWYRQDPGQGLRLIYYSQIVNDFQKGDIAEGYSVSREKKESFPLTVTSAQKNPTAFYLCASSILTGPLMDTEAFFGQGTRLTVV.

The CDR3, as DNA: TGTGCCTGGACGCCGGGGACTGGCTATGGCTACACCTTC. Protein product: CAWTPGTGYGYTF. The chain uses TRBV30 and TRBJ1-2; weak D call: TRBD1 (5 bases). Germline values: CDR1 GTSNPN, CDR2 SVGIG (reference sequence). The CDR3 is 13 amino acids. The ends were cut back, 4 bases at V and 4 bases at J, with 13 bases in the middle. Based on the CDR3 plus reference TRBV30 and TRBJ1-2, the full variable domain is SQTIHQWPATLVQPVGSPLSLECTVEGTSNPNLYWYRQAAGRGLQLLFYSVGIGQISSEVPQNLSASRPQDRQFILSSKKLLLSDSGFYLCAWTPGTGYGYTFGSGTRLTVV.

Relative to its sample, this clone is medium-sized. This sequence joins TRBV25-1 and TRBJ1-1, with D perhaps matching TRBD1 (5 bases). Trimming stripped 7 bases from V and 0 bases from J, with 21 bases between. This CDR3 is built from 17 residues. CDR1 and CDR2 from the germline V gene are MGHDK and SYGVNS. The CDR3 sequence: CASMQVGEIGVNTEAFF. The CDR3, as DNA: TGTGCCAGCATGCAGGTTGGGGAAATAGGGGTGAACACTGAAGCTTTCTTT.

V usage is TRBV6-5 and J usage is TRBJ2-7; TRBD1 aligns across 11 bases. This CDR3 region has 13 residues. Germline CDR1 is MNHEY and CDR2 is SVGAGI. Trimming at V came to 8 bases and at J to 7 bases, leaving 7 bases not matched to a gene. This CDR3 reads CASVGQGAWEQYF. The CDR3 DNA sequence: TGTGCCAGCGTTGGACAGGGGGCGTGGGAGCAGTACTTC.

The chain combines TRBV7-9 with TRBJ2-4; D not resolved. From germline, CDR1 is SEHNR and CDR2 FQNEAQ (reference sequence). The V gene lost 1 base and the J gene lost 6 bases, with 13 bases spanning the gap. The CDR3 sequence is 15 residues long. CDR3 in DNA: TGTGCCAGCAGCTTAGGGTCAGGCACGGCAAACATTCAGTACTTC. This gives the protein CASSLGSGTANIQYF. Using reference TRBV7-9 and TRBJ2-4 for the parts outside the CDR3, the full variable domain is DTGVSQNPRHKITKRGQNVTFRCDPISEHNRLYWYRQTLGQGPEFLTYFQNEAQLEKSRLLSDRFSAERPKGSFSTLEIQRTEQGDSAMYLCASSLGSGTANIQYFGAGTRLSVL.

The V gene is TRBV30, the J gene TRBJ1-1, with D maybe TRBD1 (5 bases). Trimming shortened V by 7 bases and J by 2 bases, and 14 bases separated the two germline ends. There are 13 residues in the CDR3. CDR1 is GTSNPN and CDR2 is SVGIG in the germline V gene (reference sequence). The CDR3 sequence is CASGEGANTEAFF. CDR3 nucleotides: TGTGCCTCAGGCGAAGGGGCAAACACTGAAGCTTTCTTT.

The CDR3 region has the DNA TGTGCCAGCAGCTTATTCCCCTGGATGGGCTACGAGCAGTACTTC. Translated, it gives CASSLFPWMGYEQYF. The chain uses TRBV7-2 and TRBJ2-5; D remains ambiguous. The J call could be wrong; TRBJ2-7 is a better fit for the DNA end. The germline CDR1 and CDR2 sequences are SGHTA and FQGNSA. This CDR3 is built from 15 residues.

This chain joins TRBV9 and TRBJ1-1; 7 bases fit TRBD1. This CDR3 contains 14 residues. Germline trimming cut 3 bases from V and 5 bases from J; bases unmatched to any gene: 7. Germline loops: CDR1 SGDLS, CDR2 YYNGEE. CDR3 DNA sequence: TGTGCCAGCAGCGGAGACAGGGATGGAACTGAAGCTTTCTTT. Its protein product is CASSGDRDGTEAFF. The variable domain in full, with the rest retrieved from reference TRBV9 and TRBJ1-1, is DSGVTQTPKHLITATGQRVTLRCSPRSGDLSVYWYQQSLDQGLQFLIQYYNGEERAKGNILERFSAQQFPDLHSELNLSSLELGDSALYFCASSGDRDGTEAFFGQGTRLTVV.

The CDR3 DNA reads as TGTGCCAGCAGCTCAGGGACAGGGGCGAGGGAGCAGTACTTC. It codes for CASSSGTGAREQYF. The chain is built from TRBV7-6 and TRBJ2-7, with 10 bases aligning to TRBD1. Germline lookup yields CDR1 SGHVS and CDR2 FNYEAQ. V trimming: 4 bases; J trimming: 7 bases; junction bases outside the gene matches: 7. The CDR3 is 14 residues long. Variable domain in full (rest from reference TRBV7-6 and TRBJ2-7): GAGVSQSPRYKVTKRGQDVALRCDPISGHVSLYWYRQALGQGPEFLTYFNYEAQQDKSGLPNDRFSAERPEGSISTLTIQRTEQRDSAMYRCASSSGTGAREQYFGPGTRLTVT.